A single sample gave rise to the 25 T cell receptor beta chains below, sequenced in a study of blood T cell repertoires in COVID-19. Produced via immunoSEQ multiplex PCR; TCRdb's table is partial and in-frame only. The sample lists more than 300,000 clones; around 88% were seen once. The sample was peripheral blood. The receptors originated from a woman between 50 and 59 years old with acute or convalescent COVID-19.

The rearrangement uses TRBV19 and TRBJ2-7; tentatively, D is TRBD1 (5 bases). This CDR3 is built from 13 residues. Trimming stripped 5 bases from V and 2 bases from J, with 10 bases between. Germline V gene data show CDR1 as LNHDA and CDR2 as SQIVND (reference sequence). The CDR3 reads CASSPRGTYEQYF. DNA for the CDR3: TGTGCCAGTAGTCCAAGGGGCACCTACGAGCAGTACTTC.

V usage is TRBV7-9 and J usage is TRBJ1-4, with a weak D call TRBD1 (6 bases). V was trimmed by 7 bases and J by 3 bases, leaving 12 bases between them. CDR3 size: 14 residues. Germline CDR1 and CDR2: SEHNR and FQNEAQ (reference sequence). The CDR3 spells CASIRGGPNEKLFF. The CDR3 bases are TGTGCCAGCATCCGAGGGGGACCTAATGAAAAACTGTTTTTT.

The gene calls are TRBV27 and TRBJ2-7; tentative D call: TRBD2 (6 bases). V gave up 8 bases and J gave up 3 bases, with 14 bases separating them. Germline V CDR1 and CDR2: MNHEY, SMNVEV (reference sequence). The CDR3 loop spans 13 amino acids. CDR3 DNA: TGTGCCAGCTGCTACCGGGAGTTCTACGAGCAGTACTTC. Protein sequence: CASCYREFYEQYF.

A note on this clone: Compared with germline, one end of the junction differs, possibly owing to a read error. This chain joins TRBV19 and TRBJ2-1, with TRBD2 as a possible D gene (6 bases). Germline loops: CDR1 LNHDA, CDR2 SQIVND (reference sequence). The CDR3 has 12 amino acids. DNA of the CDR3: TGTGCCAGTATCGGTTACGGGGGAGGTAGGGTCTTC. This translates into CASIGYGGGRVF.

The V and J genes are TRBV6-6 and TRBJ2-7; weak D call: TRBD1 (5 bases). CDR1 and CDR2 from the germline V gene are MNHNY and SVGAGI (reference sequence). This CDR3 spans 15 amino acids. V gave up 0 bases and J gave up 3 bases, with 12 bases separating them. The CDR3 coding sequence is TGTGCCAGCAGTTACTCGACTCCAACAGGCTACGAGCAGTACTTC. Translation: CASSYSTPTGYEQYF.

This chain uses TRBV5-1 with TRBJ1-2; D is unresolved. V gave up 4 bases and J gave up 0 bases, with 7 bases separating them. Looked up from germline, CDR1 is SGHRS and CDR2 is YFSETQ. This CDR3 comprises 13 residues. The CDR3 nucleotides read TGCGCCAGCAGCCGTGAGGCTAACTATGGCTACACCTTC. It encodes CASSREANYGYTF.

This rearrangement joins TRBV27 to TRBJ2-1; tentative D call: TRBD2 (7 bases). The CDR3 consists of 15 residues. V lost 4 bases to trimming and J lost 8 bases, with 18 bases between them. Germline CDR1 MNHEY, CDR2 SMNVEV (reference sequence). CDR3 nucleotides: TGTGCCAGCAGTTCATCCCCGAGAGGGGGGGATGAGCAGTTCTTC. This codes for CASSSSPRGGDEQFF.

The chain couples TRBV19 to TRBJ2-1, with 9 bases lining up with TRBD1. The germline V gene has CDR1 LNHDA and CDR2 SQIVND (reference sequence). CDR3 length equals 14 residues. J lost 6 bases, V lost 6 bases, and 6 bases had no gene match. The CDR3: CASRRGQGGNEQFF. CDR3 bases: TGTGCCAGTAGACGGGGACAGGGTGGCAATGAGCAGTTCTTC.

This chain links TRBV5-1 with TRBJ1-1; no reliable D call. Trimming removed 4 bases at V and 1 base at J, with 11 bases between. Germline CDR1 reads SGHRS; CDR2 reads YFSETQ. The CDR3 totals 14 residues. The CDR3 sequence: CASSPQVGNTEAFF. The CDR3 region has the DNA TGCGCCAGCAGCCCCCAGGTAGGGAACACTGAAGCTTTCTTT.

This chain connects TRBV11-2 to TRBJ2-3, with 11 bases that match TRBD1. The trim removed 10 bases at V and 6 bases at J, leaving 6 bases unmatched. CDR1 is SGHAT, CDR2 FQNNGV, per germline. This CDR3 spans 13 amino acids. The CDR3 coding sequence is TGTGCCACCGGGGACAGGGGGTTGGATACGCAGTATTTT. It codes for CATGDRGLDTQYF.

The gene calls are TRBV11-2 and TRBJ2-2, with a weak D call TRBD2 (5 bases). The CDR3 contains 14 residues. Germline V gives CDR1 SGHAT, CDR2 FQNNGV. V lost 0 bases, J lost 7 bases, and 9 bases lay in between. CDR3 in amino acids: CASSLDSGIGELFF. In nucleotides, the CDR3 is TGTGCCAGCAGCTTAGATTCCGGGATCGGGGAGCTGTTTTTT.

The rearrangement joins TRBV29-1 to TRBJ2-5; 7 nucleotides align to TRBD2. V gave up 4 bases and J gave up 5 bases; unmatched junction bases: 4. The CDR3 totals 12 residues. Germline-derived CDR1 and CDR2 are SQVTM and ANQGSEA. The CDR3 spells CSVGSGRETQYF. The CDR3 coding sequence is TGCAGCGTTGGGTCCGGGAGGGAGACCCAGTACTTC.

J is TRBJ1-6 and V is TRBV30, with D uncertain. The germline gives CDR1 GTSNPN, CDR2 SVGIG (reference sequence). V lost 0 bases, J lost 13 bases, and 13 bases lay in between. This CDR3 region has 13 residues. The CDR3 sequence is CAWSVLSQPPLHF. The CDR3 region has the DNA TGTGCCTGGAGTGTACTGAGCCAACCCCCCCTCCACTTT.

This clone was detected a few times. The V call is TRBV5-8, the J call TRBJ2-7; 10 positions match TRBD1. Germline V gene lookup returns CDR1 SGHTS and CDR2 YDEGEE. The junction had 8 bases not matched to a gene; V was cut back by 9 bases and J by 2 bases. This CDR3 has 14 residues. For the CDR3, the DNA is TGTGCCACCGACCCGGGGACAGGGGCCTACGAGCAGTACTTC. Its translation is CATDPGTGAYEQYF.

The V gene is TRBV7-2, the J gene TRBJ2-3, with D unclear. The CDR3 spans 11 residues. Germline V gene lookup returns CDR1 SGHTA and CDR2 FQGNSA. V was trimmed by 5 bases and J by 6 bases, leaving 6 bases between them. The CDR3 nucleotides read TGTGCCAGCAGCCCCCTGGATACGCAGTATTTT. Its protein product is CASSPLDTQYF.

In DNA form, the CDR3 reads TGTGCCAGCAGCCCCTCACCGGGCTATGGCTACACCTTC. This translates into CASSPSPGYGYTF. The chain uses TRBV3-1 (or the pseudogene TRBV3-2) and TRBJ1-2; D gene uncertain. This CDR3 region has 13 residues. The germline V and J ends were trimmed by 4 bases and 4 bases, with 10 bases remaining between them. The germline CDR1 and CDR2 sequences are LGHDT and YNNKEL (reference sequence).

V usage is TRBV11-2 and J usage is TRBJ2-1; tentatively, D is TRBD2 (6 bases). The germline CDR1 and CDR2 sequences are SGHAT and FQNNGV. Trimming shortened V by 2 bases and J by 5 bases, and 16 bases separated the two germline ends. This CDR3 contains 16 residues. CDR3 DNA sequence: TGTGCCAGCAGCTTATTTTTTTCAGGGAGGAACAATGAGCAGTTCTTC. Residues: CASSLFFSGRNNEQFF.

This clone was seen only a few times. This rearrangement joins TRBV9 to TRBJ1-3, with D possibly being TRBD1 (6 bases). This CDR3 has 16 amino acids. In germline, CDR1 is SGDLS, CDR2 YYNGEE. Between the trimmed V and J ends, which lost 0 bases and 5 bases, there was a span of 15 bases. The CDR3 nucleotides are TGTGCCAGCAGCGTAGATACAGGGAAGGCGAGAAACACCATATATTTT. This codes for CASSVDTGKARNTIYF.

The genes are TRBV5-4 and TRBJ1-2; no clear D. The CDR3 totals 13 residues. Trimming shortened V by 0 bases and J by 2 bases, and 5 bases separated the two germline ends. Per the germline V gene, CDR1 is SGHNT and CDR2 is YYREEE (reference sequence). CDR3 sequence: CASSLAGNYGYTF. CDR3 in DNA: TGTGCCAGCAGCTTGGCCGGGAACTATGGCTACACCTTC. The full variable domain, rest sourced from reference TRBV5-4 and TRBJ1-2, is ETGVTQSPTHLIKTRGQQVTLRCSSQSGHNTVSWYQQALGQGPQFIFQYYREEENGRGNFPPRFSGLQFPNYSSELNVNALELDDSALYLCASSLAGNYGYTFGSGTRLTVV.

The chain uses TRBV29-1 and TRBJ1-1; D call uncertain. This CDR3 comprises 12 residues. V lost 0 bases to trimming and J lost 11 bases, with 13 bases between them. Germline assignment: CDR1 SQVTM and CDR2 ANQGSEA. The DNA of the CDR3 is TGCAGCGTTGAAGATGTCCCAGGTTCGGCTTTCTTT. This translates into CSVEDVPGSAFF.

This rearrangement joins TRBV11-2 to TRBJ2-1, with 12 bases identical to TRBD2. The CDR3 covers 17 residues. After removal of 5 bases from V and 3 bases from J, the junction contained 8 bases not matched to a gene. The germline V gene encodes CDR1 SGHAT and CDR2 FQNNGV. The CDR3 coding sequence is TGTGCCAGCAGCCACGGACTAGCGGGGACGATCTACAATGAGCAGTTCTTC. Its translation is CASSHGLAGTIYNEQFF.

This rearrangement joins TRBV24-1 to TRBJ2-7; D is possibly TRBD2 (6 bases). The CDR3 consists of 14 residues. Deletions cut 5 bases from V and 0 bases from J, with 10 bases between. Germline CDR1 reads KGHDR; CDR2 reads SFDVKD. CDR3 in amino acids: CATSATGSSYEQYF. CDR3 nucleotide sequence: TGTGCCACCAGTGCGACCGGGAGCTCCTACGAGCAGTACTTC.

V usage is TRBV9 and J usage is TRBJ2-1, with 7 bases aligning to TRBD2. Losses at the gene ends were 0 bases for V and 5 bases for J; bases not matched to a gene: 8. The CDR3 has 16 residues. Germline lookup yields CDR1 SGDLS and CDR2 YYNGEE. The CDR3 DNA sequence: TGTGCCAGCAGCGTAGGGGCGCGGGAGATCGACAATGAGCAGTTCTTC. Amino acid sequence: CASSVGAREIDNEQFF.

CDR3 region: CASVQGARGGYTF. The CDR3 DNA follows: TGTGCCAGCGTACAGGGGGCGCGGGGAGGCTACACCTTC. The rearrangement joins TRBV7-9 to TRBJ1-2; 9 bases fit TRBD1. Germline V gene sequence: CDR1 SEHNR, CDR2 FQNEAQ (reference sequence). This CDR3 has 13 residues. Unmatched junction bases numbered 9, after V lost 8 bases and J lost 8 bases.

This clone has a single count. The V gene is TRBV12-3 or TRBV12-4, the J gene TRBJ1-1; tentative D call: TRBD1 (5 bases). CDR3 length: 13 amino acids. Trimming shortened V by 8 bases and J by 2 bases, and 12 bases separated the two germline ends. The CDR3 reads CASGKGINTEAFF. In DNA, the CDR3 is TGTGCCAGCGGGAAGGGGATAAACACTGAAGCTTTCTTT.